These 23 T cell receptor beta chains were all obtained from the same sample, sequenced in a study of beta chain features in type 1 diabetes. The investigators reverse transcribed all of the isolated RNA, so they sequenced expressed TCRB transcripts. This table comes from immunoSEQ multiplex PCR, and its TCRdb copy is limited to in-frame clones, with some not included. The sample contains around 430,000 clones, roughly 30% of which appear only once. Sequencing was done on a sample of naive CD4+ T cells from blood. The receptors stem from a man aged 18 to 29 in good health.

This clone has only a few counts. The rearrangement links TRBV7-2 to TRBJ2-2, with TRBD2 identical over 8 bases. The length of the CDR3 is 15 residues. V dropped 3 bases and J dropped 4; count of bases not matched to a gene: 4. Per the germline V gene, CDR1 is SGHTA and CDR2 is FQGNSA. The CDR3 DNA reads as TGTGCCAGCAGCTTCGGGCTAGCGGGCACCGGGGAGCTGTTTTTT. It yields the protein CASSFGLAGTGELFF.

V usage is TRBV5-1 and J usage is TRBJ2-1; D might be TRBD1 (5 bases). The CDR3 sequence is 16 residues long. Germline CDR1 reads SGHRS; CDR2 reads YFSETQ. Trimming pared 3 bases from V and 5 bases from J, leaving 18 bases between. CDR3 nucleotide sequence: TGCGCCAGCAGCTCTGGGGTACAGGCCCAACACAATGAGCAGTTCTTC. It translates to CASSSGVQAQHNEQFF.

The chain recombines TRBV7-2 with TRBJ1-1, with 8 bases that match TRBD1. Germline CDR1 and CDR2: SGHTA and FQGNSA. Losses at the gene ends were 5 bases for V and 4 bases for J; bases not matched to a gene: 3. The CDR3 is 13 residues long. The CDR3 loop reads CASSGQGTTEAFF. In DNA, the CDR3 is TGTGCCAGCAGCGGACAGGGAACCACTGAAGCTTTCTTT.

V is TRBV10-3 and J is TRBJ2-7, with D tentatively TRBD1 or TRBD2 (5 bases each). Trimming left V 3 bases short and J 0 bases short, with 12 bases between. The germline CDR1 and CDR2 sequences are ENHRY and SYGVKD. The CDR3 runs 15 residues. CDR3 protein: CAISDPGRTSYEQYF. In DNA form, the CDR3 reads TGTGCCATCAGTGACCCGGGACGGACCTCCTACGAGCAGTACTTC.

This clone has a handful of counts. The rearrangement joins TRBV5-1 to TRBJ2-3; 7 bases map to TRBD2. The ends lost 4 bases at V and 0 bases at J; junction bases unmatched: 8. Germline V gene sequence: CDR1 SGHRS, CDR2 YFSETQ. The CDR3 runs 16 residues. The CDR3 DNA reads as TGCGCCAGCAGCGAGGGAGCGGGATTCAGCACAGATACGCAGTATTTT. It translates to CASSEGAGFSTDTQYF.

The V call is TRBV25-1, the J call TRBJ2-1, with a weak D call TRBD1 (6 bases). This CDR3 region has 13 residues. Deletions cut 3 bases from V and 7 bases from J, with 10 bases between. The germline V gene has CDR1 MGHDK and CDR2 SYGVNS. The CDR3 DNA reads TGTGCCAGCAGTGAGGGGGCCGGGAATGAGCAGTTCTTC. Amino acids: CASSEGAGNEQFF.

The chain has TRBV7-6 and TRBJ2-3; weak D call: TRBD2 (6 bases). The CDR3 sequence is 15 residues long. The V end lost 2 bases, the J end lost 0 bases, and 9 bases lay between the germline ends. Germline-derived CDR1 and CDR2 are SGHVS and FNYEAQ. CDR3: CASSLLALSTDTQYF. In DNA form, the CDR3 reads TGTGCCAGCAGCTTACTAGCGCTTAGCACAGATACGCAGTATTTT.

This clone has only a few counts. The chain links TRBV10-1 to TRBJ2-7; no clear D gene. The length of the CDR3 is 14 residues. Germline CDR1 and CDR2: WNHNN and SYGVQD (reference sequence). The V end was cut by 0 bases, the J end by 2 bases, with 8 bases between. This CDR3 is CASSESGLPYEQYF. The CDR3 coding sequence is TGCGCCAGCAGTGAGTCCGGGCTACCCTACGAGCAGTACTTC.

This clone showed up just a few times. The chain employs TRBV15 and TRBJ1-2; 7 bases align to TRBD1. V dropped 0 bases and J dropped 7; count of bases not matched to a gene: 14. The CDR3 extends over 17 amino acids. Germline values: CDR1 LNHNV, CDR2 YYDKDF (reference sequence). DNA for the CDR3: TGTGCCACCAGCAGAGATGGGGCGACAGGGAGGATGGTTGGCTACACCTTC. Its translation is CATSRDGATGRMVGYTF.

This clone was observed a few times. The chain recombines TRBV7-9 with TRBJ2-7; a possible D gene is TRBD2 (6 bases). Trimming shortened V by 6 bases and J by 6 bases, and 15 bases separated the two germline ends. CDR3 length equals 13 residues. Germline V lookup: CDR1 SEHNR, CDR2 FQNEAQ (reference sequence). The CDR3 coding sequence is TGTGCCAGCAGTCGGGAGTGGATCGGCGAGCAGTACTTC. Translation: CASSREWIGEQYF.

J is TRBJ2-7 and V is TRBV18; 7 nucleotides align to TRBD1. V lost 2 bases, J lost 7 bases, and 5 bases stayed unmatched. The CDR3 is 13 residues long. CDR1 and CDR2 (germline): KGHSH, LQKENI. CDR3 residues: CASSPEGAYEQYF. Written as DNA, the CDR3 is TGTGCCAGCTCACCAGAGGGGGCGTATGAGCAGTACTTC.

The chain uses TRBV19 and TRBJ2-7; D is undetermined. The V end was cut by 2 bases, the J end by 7 bases, with 15 bases between. There are 14 residues in the CDR3. Germline V gene lookup returns CDR1 LNHDA and CDR2 SQIVND (reference sequence). CDR3 region: CASSIRLRGGEQYF. The CDR3 region has the DNA TGTGCCAGTAGTATACGACTCCGCGGTGGGGAGCAGTACTTC.

The rearrangement links TRBV5-6 to TRBJ2-2; TRBD1 aligns across 8 bases. V lost 0 bases to trimming and J lost 4 bases; unmatched junction nucleotides: 8. This CDR3 comprises 17 residues. The germline V gene encodes CDR1 SGHDT and CDR2 YYEEEE. The CDR3 spells CASSLVFQGAGTGELFF. DNA of the CDR3: TGTGCCAGCAGCTTGGTGTTTCAGGGGGCCGGCACCGGGGAGCTGTTTTTT.

The chain has TRBV7-9 and TRBJ2-7; 7 bases are a match to TRBD2. Trimming at V came to 0 bases and at J to 4 bases, leaving 6 bases not matched to a gene. The germline CDR1 and CDR2 sequences are SEHNR and FQNEAQ (reference sequence). The CDR3 sequence is 15 residues long. CDR3 in amino acids: CASSLAGGSRYEQYF. The CDR3 DNA sequence: TGTGCCAGCAGCTTAGCGGGCGGGAGTAGGTACGAGCAGTACTTC.

This clone was counted ten times or more. This same CDR3 is encoded by further DNA sequences in the sample. The chain carries TRBV30 and TRBJ2-3; TRBD2 might be the D (5 bases). The CDR3 spans 12 residues. V dropped 0 bases and J dropped 4 bases, with 5 bases sitting between them. Germline assignment: CDR1 GTSNPN and CDR2 SVGIG (reference sequence). In nucleotides, the CDR3 is TGTGCCTGGAGTGTCGGGGCAGATACGCAGTATTTT. Translated, it gives CAWSVGADTQYF.

The chain joins TRBV6-1 to TRBJ1-1; possible D gene TRBD1, 6 bases. Per germline, CDR1 MNHNS and CDR2 SASEGT. V was trimmed by 6 bases and J by 8 bases, leaving 16 bases between them. This CDR3 has 13 amino acids. The CDR3 is CASSGDIPGEAFF. The CDR3 coding sequence is TGTGCCAGCAGCGGGGACATCCCGGGCGAAGCTTTCTTT.

J is TRBJ2-2 and V is TRBV30, with 9 bases fitting TRBD1. This CDR3 spans 15 amino acids. Germline-derived CDR1 and CDR2 are GTSNPN and SVGIG (reference sequence). The J segment lost 4 bases and the V segment lost 5 bases, leaving 8 bases of the junction unmatched. CDR3 sequence reads: CAWGEGQGSTGELFF. CDR3 DNA: TGTGCCTGGGGGGAGGGACAGGGAAGCACCGGGGAGCTGTTTTTT.

This clone was counted between two and nine times. The chain recombines TRBV10-3 with TRBJ2-1; no reliable D call. The CDR3 runs to 15 residues. Trimming took off 3 bases at V and 10 bases at J, with 19 bases between the two ends. Germline V gene data show CDR1 as ENHRY and CDR2 as SYGVKD. CDR3 sequence (DNA): TGTGCCATCAGTGATTCGGATCCGCCCCTGGGGGAGCAGTTCTTC. Translation gives CAISDSDPPLGEQFF.

This clone came up a few times. V gene TRBV30 combines with J gene TRBJ2-1, with TRBD2 matching 12 bases. V was clipped by 8 bases and J by 9 bases; unmatched bases: 14. CDR1 is GTSNPN, CDR2 SVGIG, per germline (reference sequence). The CDR3 is 15 amino acids. The CDR3 DNA reads as TGTGCCCTTCAAAGGGCTAGCGGGAGGGCCGGTGAGCAGTTCTTC. Protein: CALQRASGRAGEQFF.

The V and J genes are TRBV28 and TRBJ1-2, with D perhaps TRBD1 (6 bases). The germline CDR1 and CDR2 sequences are MDHEN and SYDVKM. V was shortened by 7 bases and J by 6 bases, with 6 bases between the two germline ends. The CDR3 consists of 10 residues. In nucleotides, the CDR3 is TGTGCCAGCACAGGGGATGGCTACACCTTC. It encodes CASTGDGYTF.

This clone showed up just a few times. The chain carries TRBV6-1 and TRBJ2-5; D remains unclear. The germline V and J ends were trimmed by 5 bases and 5 bases, with 12 bases remaining between them. This CDR3 has 13 amino acids. Germline V CDR1 and CDR2: MNHNS, SASEGT. Here the CDR3 reads CASSQDGWETQYF. CDR3 bases: TGTGCCAGCAGTCAAGACGGATGGGAGACCCAGTACTTC.

The gene calls are TRBV19 and TRBJ2-1; 7 nucleotides align to TRBD2. V lost 7 bases, J lost 5 bases, and 14 bases stayed unmatched. The CDR3 extends over 16 amino acids. Germline lookup yields CDR1 LNHDA and CDR2 SQIVND (reference sequence). The CDR3 loop reads CASTSGWRERDNEQFF. CDR3 sequence (DNA): TGTGCCAGTACCTCGGGATGGCGGGAGAGGGACAATGAGCAGTTCTTC.

This clone occurred a few times. The chain combines TRBV11-2 with TRBJ2-7, with D perhaps matching TRBD2 (5 bases). Germline CDR1 SGHAT, CDR2 FQNNGV. The CDR3 covers 12 residues. The V end was cut by 5 bases, the J end by 5 bases, with 10 bases between. The DNA of the CDR3 is TGTGCCAGCAGCCGGGCGGGCCACGAGCAGTACTTC. The encoded protein is CASSRAGHEQYF.